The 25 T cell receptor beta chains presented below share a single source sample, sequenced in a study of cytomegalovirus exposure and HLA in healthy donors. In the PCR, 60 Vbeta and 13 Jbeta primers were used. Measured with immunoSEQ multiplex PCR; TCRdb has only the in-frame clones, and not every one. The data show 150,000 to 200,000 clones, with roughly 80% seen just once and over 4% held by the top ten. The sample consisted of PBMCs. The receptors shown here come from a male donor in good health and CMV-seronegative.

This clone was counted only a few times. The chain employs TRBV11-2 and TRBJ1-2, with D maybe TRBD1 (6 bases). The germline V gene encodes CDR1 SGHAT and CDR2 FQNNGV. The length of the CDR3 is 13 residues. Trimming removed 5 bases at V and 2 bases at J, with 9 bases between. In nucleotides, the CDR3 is TGTGCCAGCAGCCCCGACAGGAACTATGGCTACACCTTC. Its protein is CASSPDRNYGYTF.

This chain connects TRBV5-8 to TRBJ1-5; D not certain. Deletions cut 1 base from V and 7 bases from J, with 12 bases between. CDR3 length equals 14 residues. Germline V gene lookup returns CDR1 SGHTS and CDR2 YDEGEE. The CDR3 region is CASSLPASGQPQHF. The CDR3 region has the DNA TGTGCCAGCAGCTTGCCCGCCAGCGGACAGCCCCAGCATTTT. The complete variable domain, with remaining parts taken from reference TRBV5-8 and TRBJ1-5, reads EAGVTQSPTHLIKTRGQQATLRCSPISGHTSVYWYQQALGLGLQFLLWYDEGEERNRGNFPPRFSGRQFPNYSSELNVNALELEDSALYLCASSLPASGQPQHFGDGTRLSIL.

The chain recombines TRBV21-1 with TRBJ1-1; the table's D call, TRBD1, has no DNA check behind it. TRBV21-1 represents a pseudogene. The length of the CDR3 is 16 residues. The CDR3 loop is CASSYGQAVGNTEAFF. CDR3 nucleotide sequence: TGTGCCAGCAGCTACGGACAGGCCGTAGGGAACACTGAAGCTTTCTTT.

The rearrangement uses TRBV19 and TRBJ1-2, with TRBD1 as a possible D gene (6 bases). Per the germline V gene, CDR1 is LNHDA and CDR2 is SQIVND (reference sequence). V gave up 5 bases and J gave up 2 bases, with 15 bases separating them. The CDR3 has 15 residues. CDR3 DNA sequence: TGTGCCAGTAGTCTTCAGACAGGCGGCAACTATGGCTACACCTTC. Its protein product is CASSLQTGGNYGYTF.

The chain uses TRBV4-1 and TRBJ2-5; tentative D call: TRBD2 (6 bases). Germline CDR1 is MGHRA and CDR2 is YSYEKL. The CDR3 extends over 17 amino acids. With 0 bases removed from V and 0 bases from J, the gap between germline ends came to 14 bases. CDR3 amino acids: CASSQDRYRGYQETQYF. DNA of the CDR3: TGCGCCAGCAGCCAAGATCGATATCGGGGGTACCAAGAGACCCAGTACTTC.

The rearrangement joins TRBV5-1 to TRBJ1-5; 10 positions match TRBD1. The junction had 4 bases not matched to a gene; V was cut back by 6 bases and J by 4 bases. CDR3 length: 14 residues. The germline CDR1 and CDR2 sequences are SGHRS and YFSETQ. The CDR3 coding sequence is TGCGCCAGCAAACCGGGACAGGGGAATCAGCCCCAGCATTTT. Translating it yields CASKPGQGNQPQHF.

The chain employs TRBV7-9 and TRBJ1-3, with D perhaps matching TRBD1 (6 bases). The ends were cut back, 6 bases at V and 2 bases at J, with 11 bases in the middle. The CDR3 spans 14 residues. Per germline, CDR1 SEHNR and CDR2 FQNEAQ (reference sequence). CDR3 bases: TGTGCCAGCAGATTCGGACAGACTGGAAACACCATATATTTT. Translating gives CASRFGQTGNTIYF.

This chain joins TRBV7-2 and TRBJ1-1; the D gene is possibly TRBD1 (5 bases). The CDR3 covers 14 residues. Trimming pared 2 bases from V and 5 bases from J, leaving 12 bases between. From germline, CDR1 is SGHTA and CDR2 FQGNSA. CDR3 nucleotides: TGTGCCAGCAGCTTAAGCAGGGCTTCGACTGAAGCTTTCTTT. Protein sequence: CASSLSRASTEAFF.

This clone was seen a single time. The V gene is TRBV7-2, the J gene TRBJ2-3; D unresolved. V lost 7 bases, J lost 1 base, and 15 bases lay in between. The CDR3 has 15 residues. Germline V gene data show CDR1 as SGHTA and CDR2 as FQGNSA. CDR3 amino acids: CASTENGGRTDTQYF. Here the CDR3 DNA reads TGTGCCAGCACCGAAAACGGCGGCCGCACAGATACGCAGTATTTT.

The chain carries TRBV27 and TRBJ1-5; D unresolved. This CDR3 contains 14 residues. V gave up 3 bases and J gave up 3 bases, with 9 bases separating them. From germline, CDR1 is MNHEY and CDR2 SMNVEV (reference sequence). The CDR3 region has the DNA TGTGCCAGCAGTTTTGGGAGATACAATCAGCCCCAGCATTTT. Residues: CASSFGRYNQPQHF.

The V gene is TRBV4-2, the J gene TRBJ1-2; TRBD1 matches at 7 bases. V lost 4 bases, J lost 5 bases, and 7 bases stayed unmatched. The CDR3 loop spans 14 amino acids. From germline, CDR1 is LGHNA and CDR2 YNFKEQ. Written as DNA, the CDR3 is TGTGCCAGCAGCCGGCAGGGGGTCGGGTATGGCTACACCTTC. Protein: CASSRQGVGYGYTF.

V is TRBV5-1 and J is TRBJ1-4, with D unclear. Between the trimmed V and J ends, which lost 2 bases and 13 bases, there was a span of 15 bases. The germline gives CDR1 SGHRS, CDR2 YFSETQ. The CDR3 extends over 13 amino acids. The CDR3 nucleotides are TGCGCCAGCAGCTTTAGCCTTCAAGGTTCACTGTTTTTT. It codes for CASSFSLQGSLFF.

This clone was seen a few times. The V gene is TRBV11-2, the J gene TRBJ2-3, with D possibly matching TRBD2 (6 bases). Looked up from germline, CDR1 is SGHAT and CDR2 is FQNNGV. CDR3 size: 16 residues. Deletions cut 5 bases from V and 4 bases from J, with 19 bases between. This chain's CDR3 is CASSVGVGGDSDTQYF. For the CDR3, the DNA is TGTGCCAGCAGCGTAGGTGTGGGAGGTGACTCAGATACGCAGTATTTT. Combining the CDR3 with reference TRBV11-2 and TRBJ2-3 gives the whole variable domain EAGVAQSPRYKIIEKRQSVAFWCNPISGHATLYWYQQILGQGPKLLIQFQNNGVVDDSQLPKDRFSAERLKGVDSTLKIQPAKLEDSAVYLCASSVGVGGDSDTQYFGPGTRLTVL.

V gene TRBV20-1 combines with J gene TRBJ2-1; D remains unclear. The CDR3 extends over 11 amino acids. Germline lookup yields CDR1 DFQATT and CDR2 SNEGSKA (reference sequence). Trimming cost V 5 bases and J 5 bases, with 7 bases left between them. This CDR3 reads CSAYTNNEQFF. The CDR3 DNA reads TGCAGTGCTTACACGAACAATGAGCAGTTCTTC.

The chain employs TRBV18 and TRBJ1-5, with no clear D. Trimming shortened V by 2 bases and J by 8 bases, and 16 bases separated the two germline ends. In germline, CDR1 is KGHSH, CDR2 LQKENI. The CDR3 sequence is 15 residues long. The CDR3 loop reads CASSPFQVADKPQHF. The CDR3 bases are TGTGCCAGCTCACCATTCCAAGTTGCGGATAAGCCCCAGCATTTT.

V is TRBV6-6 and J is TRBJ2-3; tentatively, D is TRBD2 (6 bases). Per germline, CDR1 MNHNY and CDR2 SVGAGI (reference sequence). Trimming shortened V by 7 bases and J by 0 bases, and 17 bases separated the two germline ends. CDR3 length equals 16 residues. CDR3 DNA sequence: TGTGCCAGCACCAAGGGACCCGGGACTAGCACAGATACGCAGTATTTT. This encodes CASTKGPGTSTDTQYF.

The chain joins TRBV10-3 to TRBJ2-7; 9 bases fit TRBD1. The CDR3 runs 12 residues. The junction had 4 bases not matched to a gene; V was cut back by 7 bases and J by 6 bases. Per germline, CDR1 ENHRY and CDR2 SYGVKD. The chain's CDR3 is CAIKGQGSEQYF. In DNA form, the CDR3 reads TGTGCCATCAAGGGACAGGGCTCCGAGCAGTACTTC.

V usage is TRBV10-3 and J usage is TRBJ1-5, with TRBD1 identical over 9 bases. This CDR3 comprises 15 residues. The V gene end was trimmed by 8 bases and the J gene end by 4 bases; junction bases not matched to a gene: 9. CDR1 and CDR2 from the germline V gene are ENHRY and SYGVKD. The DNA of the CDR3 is TGTGCCATCGGAGGGGGACAGGGCCCGAATCAGCCCCAGCATTTT. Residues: CAIGGGQGPNQPQHF.

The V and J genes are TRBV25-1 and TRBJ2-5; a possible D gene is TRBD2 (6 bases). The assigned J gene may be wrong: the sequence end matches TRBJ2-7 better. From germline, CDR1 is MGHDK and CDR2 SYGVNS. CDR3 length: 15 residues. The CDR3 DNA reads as TGTGCCAGCAGCCCTGGGGACTCAAGCTCCTACGAGCAGTACTTC. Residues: CASSPGDSSSYEQYF.

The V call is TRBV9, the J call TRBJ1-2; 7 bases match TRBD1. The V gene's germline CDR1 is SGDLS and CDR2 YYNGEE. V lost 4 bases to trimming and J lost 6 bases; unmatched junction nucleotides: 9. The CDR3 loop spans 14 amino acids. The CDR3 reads CASSPRRDSNGYTF. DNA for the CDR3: TGTGCCAGCAGCCCCCGACGGGACAGCAATGGCTACACCTTC.

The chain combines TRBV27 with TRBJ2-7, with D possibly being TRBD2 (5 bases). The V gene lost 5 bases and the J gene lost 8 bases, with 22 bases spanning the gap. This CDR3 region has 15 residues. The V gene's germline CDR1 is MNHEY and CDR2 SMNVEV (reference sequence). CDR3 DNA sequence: TGTGCCAGCAGTGGTCACGGGATAACTCCTACGCAGCAGTACTTC. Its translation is CASSGHGITPTQQYF.

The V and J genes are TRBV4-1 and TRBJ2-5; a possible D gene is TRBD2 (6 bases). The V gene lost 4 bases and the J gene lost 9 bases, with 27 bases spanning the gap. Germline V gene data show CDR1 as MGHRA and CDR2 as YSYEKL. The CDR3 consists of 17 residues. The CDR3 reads CASSLLASGTLFAAQYF. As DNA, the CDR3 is TGCGCCAGCAGCCTCCTAGCGTCAGGGACTCTTTTTGCGGCCCAGTACTTC.

CDR3 loop: CASSSGQGAMRNSPLHF. The CDR3 DNA sequence: TGTGCCAGCAGTTCGGGACAGGGGGCGATGCGTAATTCACCCCTCCACTTT. This chain links TRBV27 with TRBJ1-6; 12 bases are a match to TRBD1. The CDR3 runs to 17 residues. The J segment lost 6 bases and the V segment lost 4 bases, leaving 7 bases of the junction unmatched. The V gene's germline CDR1 is MNHEY and CDR2 SMNVEV (reference sequence).

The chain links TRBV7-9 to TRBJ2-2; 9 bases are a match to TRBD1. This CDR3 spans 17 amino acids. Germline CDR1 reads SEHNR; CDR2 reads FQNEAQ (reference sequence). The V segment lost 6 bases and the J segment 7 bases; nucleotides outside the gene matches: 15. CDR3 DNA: TGTGCCAGCAGTTCACGGGACAGGGAAGTGTTGGGCGGGGAGCTGTTTTTT. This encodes CASSSRDREVLGGELFF.

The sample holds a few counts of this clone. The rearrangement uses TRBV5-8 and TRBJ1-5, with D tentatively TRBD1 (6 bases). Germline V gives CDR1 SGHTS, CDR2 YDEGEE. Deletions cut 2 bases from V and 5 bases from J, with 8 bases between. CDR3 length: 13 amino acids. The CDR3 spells CASSFDRHQPQHF. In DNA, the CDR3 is TGTGCCAGCAGCTTTGACAGGCATCAGCCCCAGCATTTT.